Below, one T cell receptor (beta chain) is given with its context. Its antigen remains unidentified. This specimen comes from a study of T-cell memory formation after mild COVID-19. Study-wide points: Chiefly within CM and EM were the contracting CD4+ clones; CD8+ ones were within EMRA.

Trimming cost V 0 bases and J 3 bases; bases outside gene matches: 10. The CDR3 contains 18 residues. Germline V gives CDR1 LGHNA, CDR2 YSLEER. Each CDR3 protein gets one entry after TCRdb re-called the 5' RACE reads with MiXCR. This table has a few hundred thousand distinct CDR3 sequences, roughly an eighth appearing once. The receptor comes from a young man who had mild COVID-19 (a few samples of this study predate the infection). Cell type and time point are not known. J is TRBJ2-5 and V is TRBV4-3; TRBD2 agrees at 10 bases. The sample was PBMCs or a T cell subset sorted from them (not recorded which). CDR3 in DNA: TGCGCCAGCAGCCAAGATTTGGGTAGCGGGGGGATGAAAGAGACCCAGTACTTC. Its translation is CASSQDLGSGGMKETQYF.